Reported below is one T cell receptor beta chain. The sample belongs to a study of blood T cells in healthy people across ages. Sample-barcoded 5' priming and a J-beta primer mix drove a second PCR of roughly 6 to 12 cycles. TCRdb re-called the 5' RACE reads with MiXCR, one entry per CDR3 protein. The sample gives roughly 800,000 distinct CDR3 sequences, approximately 25% of which show up once; under 4.5% is in the top ten. V lost 6 bases to trimming and J lost 3 bases; unmatched junction nucleotides: 9. The germline V gene has CDR1 SGHRS and CDR2 YFSETQ. CDR3 length: 15 residues. The same specimen was also included in a second study, on T cells of mothers and their children. This second study notes: Nobody spotted any persistent microchimeric T cell clones.

This clonotype originated in a boy aged 5-17 years in good health. The chain combines TRBV5-1 with TRBJ2-1; TRBD1 aligns across 7 bases. Sequenced: blood. CDR3 region: CASTHWTGNYNEQFF. CDR3 bases: TGCGCCAGCACCCACTGGACAGGCAACTACAATGAGCAGTTCTTC.